This entry lists 29 T cell receptor beta chains sequenced from one sample in a study of vaccination effects on CD4 cells after COVID-19 (dated 2022 in TCRdb). In the ViraFEST assay, PBMC were stimulated with viral peptide pools, and antigen-specific CD4+ T cell clonotypes were then identified by expansion using TCR sequencing. After less than 13 days of culture, CD4+ T cells were isolated with the EasySep CD4+ T cell isolation kit. None of the healthy vaccine recipients had a prior SARS-CoV-2 infection, which was confirmed by nucleocapsid antibody tests that came back negative both before and after vaccination. The library was prepared using the immunoSEQ multiplex PCR assay. As stored in TCRdb, this immuneACCESS dataset retains in-frame rearrangements with V and J assigned. A fraction of the clones does not appear; measured against another copy, unresolved V genes explain less than half of the discrepancy, and the remainder lacks a known reason. The sample table shows about 23,000 clones, and 55% to 80% are seen once. Together, the top ten hold around 5% of the sample.

The antigens for these receptors are not known. The sequenced sample was CD4+ T cells from PBMCs cultured with SARS-CoV-2 spike peptides, obtained before COVID-19 vaccination. This sample's cell subset or site label indicates: SARS-CoV-2 spike overlapping peptide pool stimulation. The receptors come from a human donor who received a COVID-19 vaccine.

The chain has TRBV29-1 and TRBJ1-1; a possible D gene is TRBD1 (5 bases). V shed 5 bases and J shed 0 bases, with 10 bases lying between them. CDR1 SQVTM and CDR2 ANQGSEA come from the germline V gene. The CDR3 contains 13 residues. CDR3 amino acids: CSVLSGLNTEAFF. CDR3 nucleotides: TGCAGCGTTCTTTCGGGGCTGAACACTGAAGCTTTCTTT.

The rearrangement links TRBV7-2 to TRBJ2-1; TRBD2 matches at 9 bases. The CDR3 length is 14 residues. V lost 1 base and J lost 6; bases outside the gene matches: 1. CDR1 is SGHTA, CDR2 FQGNSA, per germline. The CDR3 DNA follows: TGTGCCAGCAGCTTAGGGGGACTAGCCAATGAGCAGTTCTTC. Encoded protein: CASSLGGLANEQFF.

The chain couples TRBV6-6 to TRBJ1-2, with D unresolved. V was trimmed by 2 bases and J by 4 bases, leaving 11 bases between them. This CDR3 spans 14 amino acids. CDR1 and CDR2 (germline): MNHNY, SVGAGI (reference sequence). The CDR3 nucleotides are TGTGCCAGCAGTTACGGCAACGCAGTCTATGGCTACACCTTC. Residues: CASSYGNAVYGYTF.

Written as DNA, the CDR3 is TGTGCTAGTGGTTTGCCGAGGGACAGGGGCTCCCTCGGTTTTGATTCACCCCTCCACTTT. Amino acids: CASGLPRDRGSLGFDSPLHF. The genes are TRBV12-5 and TRBJ1-6; 10 positions match TRBD1. V lost 2 bases to trimming and J lost 8 bases; unmatched junction nucleotides: 18. Looked up from germline, CDR1 is LGHNT and CDR2 is FRNRAP. The CDR3 totals 20 residues.

The rearrangement links TRBV4-1 to TRBJ2-5; 14 bases fit TRBD2. CDR1 is MGHRA, CDR2 YSYEKL, per germline. The J segment lost 1 base and the V segment lost 3 bases, leaving 4 bases of the junction unmatched. This CDR3 region has 17 residues. CDR3 sequence (DNA): TGCGCCAGCAGCCATGGGACTAGCGGGGGAACCCAAGAGACCCAGTACTTC. It codes for CASSHGTSGGTQETQYF.

The CDR3 DNA follows: TGTGCCAGCAGTGAAGCTCTGAGGGTACGGGCAAACATTCAGTACTTC. Encoded protein: CASSEALRVRANIQYF. The V call is TRBV6-1, the J call TRBJ2-4, with D possibly TRBD2 on 5 matching bases. V was cut by 0 bases and J by 6 bases, with 15 bases left in between. The germline gives CDR1 MNHNS, CDR2 SASEGT. CDR3 length: 16 residues.

The chain joins TRBV6-2 or TRBV6-3 to TRBJ1-2; the D is unclear. Germline V CDR1 and CDR2: MNHEY, SVGEGT. V shed 0 bases and J shed 5 bases, with 13 bases lying between them. The CDR3 is 15 residues long. The CDR3 sequence: CASSYSEVPAYGYTF. CDR3 sequence (DNA): TGTGCCAGCAGTTACTCAGAGGTGCCGGCGTATGGCTACACCTTC.

The CDR3 here is CASSLGLNEKLFF. The CDR3 DNA reads as TGTGCCAGCAGCTTAGGCCTAAATGAAAAACTGTTTTTT. V and J are TRBV7-2 and TRBJ1-4; D is unclear. CDR3 length: 13 amino acids. V was trimmed by 1 base and J by 5 bases, leaving 5 bases between them. Per the germline V gene, CDR1 is SGHTA and CDR2 is FQGNSA.

The gene calls are TRBV5-1 and TRBJ2-5, with D maybe TRBD2 (7 bases). This CDR3 is built from 16 residues. Germline lookup yields CDR1 SGHRS and CDR2 YFSETQ. The V gene lost 4 bases and the J gene lost 0 bases, with 16 bases spanning the gap. The CDR3 here is CASSVWGRGNQETQYF. For the CDR3, the DNA is TGCGCCAGCAGCGTTTGGGGGAGGGGGAACCAAGAGACCCAGTACTTC.

This clone was picked up one time. This CDR3 reads CASSEEVAGSVDTQYF. The CDR3 bases are TGTGCCAGCAGTGAAGAGGTAGCGGGAAGTGTGGATACGCAGTATTTT. The rearrangement uses TRBV6-1 and TRBJ2-3, with TRBD2 identical over 8 bases. The germline CDR1 and CDR2 sequences are MNHNS and SASEGT. J was trimmed by 6 bases and V by 1 base; bases with no gene match: 9. The CDR3 has 16 amino acids.

This clone was recorded a few times. The chain carries TRBV27 and TRBJ1-5; 7 bases map to TRBD1. From germline, CDR1 is MNHEY and CDR2 SMNVEV (reference sequence). V lost 5 bases and J lost 4; bases outside the gene matches: 8. The CDR3 spans 15 residues. CDR3 in DNA: TGTGCCAGCAGTCAATTCGGACAGGTAAATCAGCCCCAGCATTTT. It specifies CASSQFGQVNQPQHF.

The chain combines TRBV19 with TRBJ2-1; TRBD2 is a possible D gene (5 bases). Germline V lookup: CDR1 LNHDA, CDR2 SQIVND (reference sequence). The CDR3 runs 13 residues. V shed 10 bases and J shed 0 bases, with 10 bases lying between them. CDR3 sequence reads: CATQLGSYNEQFF. CDR3 DNA sequence: TGTGCCACCCAACTAGGCTCCTACAATGAGCAGTTCTTC.

The chain uses TRBV6-4 and TRBJ2-1, with TRBD2 identical over 8 bases. Trimming removed 3 bases from V and 7 bases from J; junction bases left unmatched: 8. Germline values: CDR1 MRHNA, CDR2 SNTAGT. The CDR3 covers 15 residues. CDR3 sequence (DNA): TGTGCCAGCAGTGAGCTCCCGGGAGGGGTAAATGAGCAGTTCTTC. Encoded protein: CASSELPGGVNEQFF.

The gene calls are TRBV18 and TRBJ2-7; tentative D call: TRBD1 (6 bases). V dropped 8 bases and J dropped 3 bases, with 14 bases sitting between them. The CDR3 is 13 residues long. The V gene's germline CDR1 is KGHSH and CDR2 LQKENI. DNA of the CDR3: TGTGCCAGCCTCAGGGGCCCCGACTACGAGCAGTACTTC. As protein: CASLRGPDYEQYF.

This chain joins TRBV7-6 and TRBJ1-3, with D perhaps matching TRBD1 (5 bases). Germline V gene data show CDR1 as SGHVS and CDR2 as FNYEAQ. The CDR3 spans 16 residues. The V gene lost 7 bases and the J gene lost 0 bases, with 16 bases spanning the gap. CDR3 coding DNA: TGTGCCAGCATCGGCGGGGGGGAAAGCTCTGGAAACACCATATATTTT. Encoded protein: CASIGGGESSGNTIYF.

The chain carries TRBV7-8 and TRBJ1-5, with a tentative D call TRBD1 (5 bases). This CDR3 is 13 amino acids long. In germline, CDR1 is SGHVS, CDR2 FQNEAQ. V was trimmed by 5 bases and J by 6 bases, leaving 11 bases between them. CDR3 protein: CASSPEGSQPQHF. DNA for the CDR3: TGTGCCAGCAGCCCCGAGGGGAGTCAGCCCCAGCATTTT.

This clone was counted only a few times. The chain carries TRBV7-9 and TRBJ1-2; no clear D gene. The CDR3 has 13 amino acids. Trimming removed 1 base from V and 1 base from J, with 4 bases in between. Germline-derived CDR1 and CDR2 are SEHNR and FQNEAQ (reference sequence). CDR3 nucleotide sequence: TGTGCCAGCAGCTTAGGCGATAACTATGGCTACACCTTC. Its protein is CASSLGDNYGYTF.

The chain combines TRBV6-5 with TRBJ1-5; D may be TRBD1 (5 bases). This CDR3 spans 15 amino acids. Trimming took 0 bases from V and 2 from J, leaving 8 bases between them. CDR1 and CDR2 from the germline V gene are MNHEY and SVGAGI. CDR3 protein: CASSYSGGGNQPQHF. Written as DNA, the CDR3 is TGTGCCAGCAGTTACTCGGGGGGAGGCAATCAGCCCCAGCATTTT.

The chain is built from TRBV7-2 and TRBJ2-5; D may match TRBD1 or TRBD2 (6 bases each). The V gene lost 0 bases and the J gene lost 1 base, with 12 bases spanning the gap. CDR1 and CDR2 (germline): SGHTA, FQGNSA. The CDR3 sequence is 16 residues long. The CDR3 is CASSLATTGAQETQYF. The CDR3 DNA reads TGTGCCAGCAGCTTAGCTACGACGGGGGCCCAAGAGACCCAGTACTTC.

The rearrangement joins TRBV18 to TRBJ1-5; D is possibly TRBD1 (5 bases). Germline values: CDR1 KGHSH, CDR2 LQKENI. The germline V and J ends were trimmed by 2 bases and 3 bases, with 11 bases remaining between them. The CDR3 runs to 15 residues. The CDR3 loop is CASSPSTGYNQPQHF. The CDR3 nucleotides are TGTGCCAGCTCACCATCAACAGGTTACAATCAGCCCCAGCATTTT.

The chain has TRBV5-5 and TRBJ2-5; the D gene is possibly TRBD1 (6 bases). This CDR3 spans 14 amino acids. V lost 3 bases to trimming and J lost 3 bases, with 12 bases between them. The germline V gene encodes CDR1 SGHKS and CDR2 YYEKEE (reference sequence). The CDR3 DNA follows: TGTGCCAGCAGCTCCCGGACAGACGAAGAGACCCAGTACTTC. It yields the protein CASSSRTDEETQYF. Drawing the rest from reference TRBV5-5 and TRBJ2-5, the complete variable domain is DAGVTQSPTHLIKTRGQQVTLRCSPISGHKSVSWYQQVLGQGPQFIFQYYEKEERGRGNFPDRFSARQFPNYSSELNVNALLLGDSALYLCASSSRTDEETQYFGPGTRLLVL.

The CDR3 sequence is CASSPDRLSNYGYTF. The CDR3 bases are TGTGCCAGCTCACCCGACAGGCTCTCCAATTATGGCTACACCTTC. The V and J genes are TRBV18 and TRBJ1-2; D perhaps matches TRBD1 (6 bases). The V end lost 3 bases, the J end lost 5 bases, and 16 bases lay between the germline ends. The CDR3 contains 15 residues. Per the germline V gene, CDR1 is KGHSH and CDR2 is LQKENI.

This clone came up a few times. The rearrangement joins TRBV7-9 to TRBJ2-7; 10 bases fit TRBD2. From germline, CDR1 is SEHNR and CDR2 FQNEAQ (reference sequence). CDR3 size: 14 residues. V trimming: 5 bases; J trimming: 1 base; junction bases outside the gene matches: 2. CDR3 in DNA: TGTGCCAGCAGCGCTAGCGGGGGTTCCTACGAGCAGTACTTC. It is translated as CASSASGGSYEQYF.

The chain recombines TRBV5-1 with TRBJ2-3; 9 bases agree with TRBD2. Germline-derived CDR1 and CDR2 are SGHRS and YFSETQ. Losses at the gene ends were 2 bases for V and 2 bases for J; bases not matched to a gene: 6. The CDR3 length is 16 residues. The CDR3: CASSLLAGPNTDTQYF. Here the CDR3 DNA reads TGCGCCAGCAGCTTACTAGCGGGCCCCAACACAGATACGCAGTATTTT.

The V and J genes are TRBV25-1 and TRBJ2-3; possibly TRBD1 for D (6 bases). The CDR3 runs to 14 residues. Germline values: CDR1 MGHDK, CDR2 SYGVNS. V lost 6 bases, J lost 0 bases, and 10 bases lay in between. CDR3 in amino acids: CASRKTGSTDTQYF. The DNA for the CDR3 is TGTGCCAGCAGAAAGACAGGCAGCACAGATACGCAGTATTTT.

This clone was seen only once. The chain employs TRBV7-2 and TRBJ1-3, with 8 bases that match TRBD1. CDR3 size: 16 residues. Per the germline V gene, CDR1 is SGHTA and CDR2 is FQGNSA. J lost 3 bases, V lost 5 bases, and 9 bases had no gene match. The DNA of the CDR3 is TGTGCCAGCAGCCCTCCGGACAGGGCACATGGAAACACCATATATTTT. The encoded protein is CASSPPDRAHGNTIYF.

The chain couples TRBV30 to TRBJ2-7, with 8 nucleotides matching TRBD1. Germline assignment: CDR1 GTSNPN and CDR2 SVGIG (reference sequence). The CDR3 contains 13 residues. After removal of 7 bases from V and 4 bases from J, the junction contained 9 bases not matched to a gene. This CDR3 is CASSTGVLYEQYF. The CDR3 DNA follows: TGTGCCTCCTCGACAGGGGTCCTTTACGAGCAGTACTTC.

The chain recombines TRBV10-3 with TRBJ1-5; TRBD1 might be the D (6 bases). The CDR3 has 16 amino acids. The germline V and J ends were trimmed by 0 bases and 3 bases, with 12 bases remaining between them. Germline lookup yields CDR1 ENHRY and CDR2 SYGVKD. Here the CDR3 DNA reads TGTGCCATCAGTGAGTCACAGGGTGGGAACAATCAGCCCCAGCATTTT. The encoded protein is CAISESQGGNNQPQHF.

The rearrangement joins TRBV6-1 to TRBJ2-2; the D is unclear. This CDR3 has 14 residues. CDR1 is MNHNS, CDR2 SASEGT, per germline. Trimming removed 2 bases from V and 1 base from J, with 5 bases in between. CDR3: CASSERGNTGELFF. In DNA form, the CDR3 reads TGTGCCAGCAGTGAACGTGGGAACACCGGGGAGCTGTTTTTT.